This TCR beta chain derives from a study of human T cells and chemical hapten exposure. Study outcomes and limitations: In comparison with controls, expanded TCRs gave rise to a significantly larger number of large CDR3 similarity clusters.

Noted time point: patch test 3, about 24 weeks after DPC sensitization. Noted treatment: therapeutic diphenylcyclopropenone sensitization with weekly scalp DPC. Of note for this clonotype: As yet, its antigen is unknown.

The CDR3 is made up of 14 amino acids. Trimming left V 0 bases short and J 0 bases short, with 6 bases between. Germline V CDR1 and CDR2: KGHSH, LQKENI. During construction of the library, unique molecular identifiers were attached to individual cDNA molecules for quantitative, reproducible TCR counting. TCRdb re-called the RACE reads through MiXCR, storing one row per CDR3 protein. This table holds some 97,000 distinct CDR3 sequences, roughly a quarter found once. The sample in question was whole blood, obtained in connection with sensitization to the hapten diphenylcyclopropenone (DPC). The chain employs TRBV18 and TRBJ2-7; D perhaps matches TRBD2 (5 bases). This receptor was taken from a man aged 35 to 55 with alopecia areata. Some clones in this sample may be carry-over from other donors' samples. The DNA for the CDR3 is TGTGCCAGCTCACCACCCGACTACTCCTACGAGCAGTACTTC. Its translation is CASSPPDYSYEQYF.